This T cell receptor (beta chain) was found in a study of blood T cell repertoires in COVID-19. Study at large: Specimens from acute and convalescent COVID-19 originated in the United States, Italy and Spain.

This CDR3 is built from 17 residues. The junction had 8 bases not matched to a gene; V was cut back by 3 bases and J by 6 bases. Germline CDR1 SGHRS, CDR2 YFSETQ. Only in-frame clones appear in the TCRdb table, and some are missing; sequencing was by immunoSEQ multiplex PCR. This sample has 150,000 to 250,000 clones, with roughly 92% found just once. Followed longitudinally, the Seattle patients had been enrolled during active infection. The chain combines TRBV5-1 with TRBJ2-2, with 13 bases identical to TRBD2. The sample comprised peripheral blood. This clonotype originated in a man aged 30 to 39 with COVID-19, enrolled during active disease. This chain's CDR3 is CASSSRTSGGPAGELFF. The CDR3 DNA reads TGCGCCAGCAGCTCAAGGACTAGCGGGGGTCCGGCCGGGGAGCTGTTTTTT.